This is a list of T cell receptor beta chains from one sample in a study of blood T cell repertoires in COVID-19. Produced via immunoSEQ multiplex PCR; TCRdb's table is partial and in-frame only. The data show tens of thousands of clones, with around 90% seen just once and around 3.1% held by the top ten. Sequenced material: peripheral blood. These receptors originate from a human donor in a cohort sampled during active COVID-19. The CDR3 runs from the conserved cysteine through the conserved F or W. Each record gives: CDR3 length, V gene, clone size, CDR3 protein. The listing skips clone size in some rows; elsewhere it reads once, few, many or a size class.

len: 13; v_gene: TRBV10-3; abundance: -; CDR3aa: CAISTGLGQPQHF
len: 13; v_gene: TRBV12-3/TRBV12-4; abundance: -; CDR3aa: CASRNGQTYEQYF
len: 15; v_gene: TRBV10-1; abundance: few; CDR3aa: CASSGRTGDSYEQYF
len: 16; v_gene: TRBV4-1; abundance: -; CDR3aa: CASSQVLGQGANEQYF
len: 12; v_gene: TRBV5-4; abundance: -; CDR3aa: CASSPSTDTQYF
len: 15; v_gene: TRBV6-5; abundance: -; CDR3aa: CASRQGQGRTGELFF
len: 14; v_gene: TRBV5-6; abundance: -; CDR3aa: CASSFGQINSPLHF
len: 13; v_gene: TRBV3-1/TRBV3-2; abundance: -; CDR3aa: CASSLRVNTEAFF
len: 13; v_gene: TRBV30; abundance: once; CDR3aa: CAWSRGGDSPLHF
len: 18; v_gene: TRBV19; abundance: -; CDR3aa: CASSAELPGEPNTGELFF
len: 15; v_gene: TRBV5-6; abundance: few; CDR3aa: CASSATGQGSNEQYF
len: 14; v_gene: TRBV27; abundance: -; CDR3aa: CASSSGQGADGYTF
len: 14; v_gene: TRBV18; abundance: -; CDR3aa: CASSPFGQSYEQYF
len: 15; v_gene: TRBV18; abundance: -; CDR3aa: CASSPEQGGTGELFF
len: 15; v_gene: TRBV13; abundance: -; CDR3aa: CASSPGQGRRNTIYF
len: 13; v_gene: TRBV29-1; abundance: -; CDR3aa: CSFVWGLGNEQYF
len: 13; v_gene: TRBV12-3/TRBV12-4; abundance: -; CDR3aa: CASYQQGYYGYTF